This T cell receptor (beta chain) was found in a study of blood T cell repertoires in COVID-19. Overall study: Sites across the United States, Italy and Spain contributed samples from acute and convalescent COVID-19. T cells, B-cell-depleted T cells, or PBMCs provided the cDNA or gDNA that served as material.

Original methodology: Amplification with reference gene primers provided the estimates of nucleated cell counts. Some clones are missing from TCRdb's copy, which holds only in-frame ones; the method was immunoSEQ multiplex PCR. Clone size and V and J calls were adopted from that table, with D and trimming inferred from the DNA. Here the sample spans roughly 8,600 clones, roughly 84% being singletons. Germline V gene lookup returns CDR1 SEHNR and CDR2 FQNEAQ (reference sequence). The CDR3 runs to 17 residues. V was clipped by 2 bases and J by 4 bases; unmatched bases: 6. V usage is TRBV7-9 and J usage is TRBJ2-2; 11 bases map to TRBD1. This clonotype originated in a human donor with active COVID-19. The donor label of this sample is uncertain. The sequenced sample consisted of peripheral blood. The CDR3 DNA sequence: TGTGCCAGCAGCTTAATCCGGGACAGGGGGGTCACCGGGGAGCTGTTTTTT. The encoded protein is CASSLIRDRGVTGELFF.